This T cell receptor (beta chain) was documented in a study of brain metastases from non-small cell lung cancer. Study observations and caveats: Metastases had sparse T cells but largely shared repertoires with primaries.

On this clone itself: Antigen unknown.

V was clipped by 3 bases and J by 2 bases; unmatched bases: 5. CDR1 is DFQATT and CDR2 is SNEGSKA in the germline V gene (reference sequence). The CDR3 length is 15 residues. Clones were read by immunoSEQ multiplex PCR, and TCRdb kept only the in-frame ones, dropping some. Of some 4,100 clones listed, nearly 90% were seen once; the top ten hold 3.9%. The chain combines TRBV20-1 with TRBJ2-2, with TRBD2 matching over 8 bases. What was sequenced was primary lung tumor tissue. This TCR derives from a donor over 35 with non-small cell lung cancer. The CDR3 nucleotides are TGCAGTGCTAGTCCGGGGGGGGCCAACACCGGGGAGCTGTTTTTT. Residues: CSASPGGANTGELFF.